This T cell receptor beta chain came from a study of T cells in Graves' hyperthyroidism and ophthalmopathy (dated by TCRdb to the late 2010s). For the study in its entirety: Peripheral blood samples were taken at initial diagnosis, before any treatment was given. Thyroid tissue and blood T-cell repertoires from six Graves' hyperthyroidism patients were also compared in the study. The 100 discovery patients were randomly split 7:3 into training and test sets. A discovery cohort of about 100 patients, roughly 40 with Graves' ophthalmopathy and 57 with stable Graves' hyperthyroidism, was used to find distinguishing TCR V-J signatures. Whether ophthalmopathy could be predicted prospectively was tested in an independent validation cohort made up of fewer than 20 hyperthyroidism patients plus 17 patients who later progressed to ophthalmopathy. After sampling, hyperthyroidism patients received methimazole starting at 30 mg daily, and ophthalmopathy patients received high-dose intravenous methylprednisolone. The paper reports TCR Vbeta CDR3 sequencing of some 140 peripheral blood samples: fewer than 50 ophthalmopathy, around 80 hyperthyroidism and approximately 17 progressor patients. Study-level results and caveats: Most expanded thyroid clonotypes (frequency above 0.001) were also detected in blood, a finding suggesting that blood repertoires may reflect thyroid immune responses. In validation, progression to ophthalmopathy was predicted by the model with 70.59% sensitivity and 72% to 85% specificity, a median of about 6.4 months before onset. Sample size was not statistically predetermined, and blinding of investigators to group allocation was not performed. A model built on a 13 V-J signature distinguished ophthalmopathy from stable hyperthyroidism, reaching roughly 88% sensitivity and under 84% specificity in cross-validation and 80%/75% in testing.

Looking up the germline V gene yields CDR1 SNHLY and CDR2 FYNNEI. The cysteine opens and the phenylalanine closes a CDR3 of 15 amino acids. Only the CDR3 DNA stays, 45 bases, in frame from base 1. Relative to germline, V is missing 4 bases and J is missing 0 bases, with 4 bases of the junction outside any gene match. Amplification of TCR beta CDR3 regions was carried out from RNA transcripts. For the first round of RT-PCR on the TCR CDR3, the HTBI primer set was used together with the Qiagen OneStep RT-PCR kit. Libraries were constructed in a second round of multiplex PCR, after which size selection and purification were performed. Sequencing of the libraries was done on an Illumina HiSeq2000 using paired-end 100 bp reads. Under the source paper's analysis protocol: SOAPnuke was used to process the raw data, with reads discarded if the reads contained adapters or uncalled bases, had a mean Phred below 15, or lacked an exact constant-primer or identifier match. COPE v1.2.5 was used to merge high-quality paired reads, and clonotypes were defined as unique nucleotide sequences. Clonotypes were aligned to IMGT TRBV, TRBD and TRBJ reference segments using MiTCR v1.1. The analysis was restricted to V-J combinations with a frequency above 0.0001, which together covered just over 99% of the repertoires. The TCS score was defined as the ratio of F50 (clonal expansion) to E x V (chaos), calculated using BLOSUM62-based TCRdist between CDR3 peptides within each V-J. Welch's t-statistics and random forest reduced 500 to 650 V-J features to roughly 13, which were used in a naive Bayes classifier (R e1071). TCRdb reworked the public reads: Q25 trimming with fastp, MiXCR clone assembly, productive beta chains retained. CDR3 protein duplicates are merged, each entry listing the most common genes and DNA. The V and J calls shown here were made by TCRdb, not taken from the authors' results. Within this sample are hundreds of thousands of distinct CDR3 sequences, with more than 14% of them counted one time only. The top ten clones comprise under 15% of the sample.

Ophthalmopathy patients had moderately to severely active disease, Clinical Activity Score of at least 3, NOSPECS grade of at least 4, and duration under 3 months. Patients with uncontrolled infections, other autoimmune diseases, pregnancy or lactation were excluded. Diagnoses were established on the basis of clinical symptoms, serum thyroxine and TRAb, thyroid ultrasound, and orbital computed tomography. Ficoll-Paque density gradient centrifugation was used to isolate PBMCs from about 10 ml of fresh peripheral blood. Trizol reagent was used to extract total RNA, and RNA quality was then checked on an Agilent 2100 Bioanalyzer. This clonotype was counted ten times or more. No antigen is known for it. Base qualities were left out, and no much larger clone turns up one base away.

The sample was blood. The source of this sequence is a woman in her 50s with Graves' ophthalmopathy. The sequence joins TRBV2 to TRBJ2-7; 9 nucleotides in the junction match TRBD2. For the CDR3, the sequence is CASSVQAGGSYEQYF. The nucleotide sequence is TGTGCCAGCAGTGTTCAAGCGGGGGGCTCCTACGAGCAGTACTTC. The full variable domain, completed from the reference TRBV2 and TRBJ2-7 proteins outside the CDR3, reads EPEVTQTPSHQVTQMGQEVILRCVPISNHLYFYWYRQILGQKVEFLVSFYNNEISEKSEIFDDQFSVERPDGSNFTLKIRSTKLEDSAMYFCASSVQAGGSYEQYFGPGTRLTVT.